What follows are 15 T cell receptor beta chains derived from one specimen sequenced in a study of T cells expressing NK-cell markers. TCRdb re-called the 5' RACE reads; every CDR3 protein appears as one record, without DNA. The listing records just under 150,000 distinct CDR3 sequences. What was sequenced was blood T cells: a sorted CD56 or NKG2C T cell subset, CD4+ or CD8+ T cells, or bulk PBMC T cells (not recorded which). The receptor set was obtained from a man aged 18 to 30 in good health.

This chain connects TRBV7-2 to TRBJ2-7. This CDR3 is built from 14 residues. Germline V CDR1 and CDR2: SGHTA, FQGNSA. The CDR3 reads CASSLAWDTYEQYF.

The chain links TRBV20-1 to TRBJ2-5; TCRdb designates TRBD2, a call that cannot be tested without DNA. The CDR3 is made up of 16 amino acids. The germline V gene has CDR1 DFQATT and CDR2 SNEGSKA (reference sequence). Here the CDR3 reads CSARDMERGPPETQYF.

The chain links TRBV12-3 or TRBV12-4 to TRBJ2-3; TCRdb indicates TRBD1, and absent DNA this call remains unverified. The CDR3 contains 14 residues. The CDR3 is CANAPGTSTDTQYF.

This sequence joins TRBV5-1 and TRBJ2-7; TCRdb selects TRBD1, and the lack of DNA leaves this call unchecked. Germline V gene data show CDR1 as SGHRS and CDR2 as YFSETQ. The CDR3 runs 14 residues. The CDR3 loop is CASSLAAQTAEQYF. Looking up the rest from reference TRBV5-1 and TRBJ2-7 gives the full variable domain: KAGVTQTPRYLIKTRGQQVTLSCSPISGHRSVSWYQQTPGQGLQFLFEYFSETQRNKGNFPGRFSGRQFSNSRSEMNVSTLELGDSALYLCASSLAAQTAEQYFGPGTRLTVT.

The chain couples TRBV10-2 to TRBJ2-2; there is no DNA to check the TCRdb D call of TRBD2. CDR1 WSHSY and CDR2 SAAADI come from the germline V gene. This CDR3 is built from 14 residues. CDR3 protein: CASSVPGGTGELFF.

Here the CDR3 reads CASSFYPGETQYF. The rearrangement links TRBV7-9 to TRBJ2-5; TCRdb's D call of TRBD1 is untestable without DNA. Germline V CDR1 and CDR2: SEHNR, FQNEAQ (reference sequence). The CDR3 is 13 amino acids.

The CDR3 loop reads CASTQFRDRGLDTEAFF. This sequence joins TRBV5-6 and TRBJ1-1; TCRdb picks TRBD1, but there is no DNA to check that call. CDR1 SGHDT and CDR2 YYEEEE come from the germline V gene. CDR3 size: 17 residues.

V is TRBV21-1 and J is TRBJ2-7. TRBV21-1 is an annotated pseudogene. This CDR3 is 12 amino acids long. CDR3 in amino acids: CASSKGIYEQYF.

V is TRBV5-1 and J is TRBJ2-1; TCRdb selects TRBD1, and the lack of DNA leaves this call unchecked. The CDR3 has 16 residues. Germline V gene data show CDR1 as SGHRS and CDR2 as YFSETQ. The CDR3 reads CASSSEGLSNYNEQFF.

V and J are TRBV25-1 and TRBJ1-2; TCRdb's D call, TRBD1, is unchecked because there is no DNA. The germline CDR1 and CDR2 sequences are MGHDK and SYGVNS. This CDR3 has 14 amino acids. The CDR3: CASSEGQGAYGYTF.

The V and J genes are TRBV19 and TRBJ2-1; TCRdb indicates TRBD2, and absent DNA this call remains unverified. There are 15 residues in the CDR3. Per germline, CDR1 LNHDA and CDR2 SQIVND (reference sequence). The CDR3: CASSLSGGVDNEQFF.

This CDR3 reads CASSYQTALETQYF. The rearrangement links TRBV12-3 or TRBV12-4 to TRBJ2-5; TCRdb reports TRBD1, a call that lacks DNA to check it against. The CDR3 covers 14 residues.

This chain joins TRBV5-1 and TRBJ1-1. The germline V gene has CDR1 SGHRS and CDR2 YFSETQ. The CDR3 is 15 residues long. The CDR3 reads CASSLAEEGWVEAFF.

The CDR3 is CASSSSGGGDSYEQYF. The chain joins TRBV7-9 to TRBJ2-7; the TCRdb D gene call, TRBD1, has no DNA to confirm it. The V gene's germline CDR1 is SEHNR and CDR2 FQNEAQ (reference sequence). CDR3 length equals 16 residues.

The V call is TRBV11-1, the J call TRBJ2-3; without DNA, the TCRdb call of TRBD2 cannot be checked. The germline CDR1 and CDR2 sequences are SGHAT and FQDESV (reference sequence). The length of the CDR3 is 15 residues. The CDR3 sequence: CASEQAGPPTDTQYF. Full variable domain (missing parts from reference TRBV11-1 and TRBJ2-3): EAEVAQSPRYKITEKSQAVAFWCDPISGHATLYWYRQILGQGPELLVQFQDESVVDDSQLPKDRFSAERLKGVDSTLKIQPAELGDSAMYLCASEQAGPPTDTQYFGPGTRLTVL.